The sequence of this T cell receptor beta chain was determined in a study of blood T cell repertoires in COVID-19. Study information: In each case, the material was cDNA or gDNA derived from T cells, B-cell-depleted T cells, or PBMCs.

The data were produced by immunoSEQ multiplex PCR, yet TCRdb's version contains in-frame clones alone and is incomplete. Here the sample spans about 39,000 clones, about 86% being singletons. The sequenced sample consisted of peripheral blood. This TCR was sampled from a middle-aged man with active COVID-19.

The chain's CDR3 is CASSRPGQGLYEQYF. The DNA for the CDR3 is TGTGCCAGCAGTCGACCGGGACAGGGTCTTTACGAGCAGTACTTC. The chain has TRBV6-6 and TRBJ2-7, with 9 bases aligning to TRBD1. The germline gives CDR1 MNHNY, CDR2 SVGAGI (reference sequence). This CDR3 comprises 15 residues. The junction had 9 bases not matched to a gene; V was cut back by 5 bases and J by 4 bases.